This T cell receptor beta chain was retrieved from a study of blood T cell repertoires in COVID-19. The data were produced by immunoSEQ multiplex PCR, yet TCRdb's version contains in-frame clones alone and is incomplete. The sample records 140,000 to 150,000 clones, about 80% being singletons. The germline gives CDR1 SEHNR, CDR2 FQNEAQ (reference sequence). V gave up 5 bases and J gave up 1 base; unmatched junction bases: 8. This CDR3 is built from 16 residues. V gene TRBV7-9 combines with J gene TRBJ2-5, with 9 bases that match TRBD2. The receptor was derived from a man between 65 and 85 years old who had recovered from COVID-19. The material sequenced was peripheral blood. CDR3 sequence: CASSPPGLASQETQYF. As DNA, the CDR3 is TGTGCCAGCAGCCCACCGGGACTAGCTTCCCAAGAGACCCAGTACTTC.